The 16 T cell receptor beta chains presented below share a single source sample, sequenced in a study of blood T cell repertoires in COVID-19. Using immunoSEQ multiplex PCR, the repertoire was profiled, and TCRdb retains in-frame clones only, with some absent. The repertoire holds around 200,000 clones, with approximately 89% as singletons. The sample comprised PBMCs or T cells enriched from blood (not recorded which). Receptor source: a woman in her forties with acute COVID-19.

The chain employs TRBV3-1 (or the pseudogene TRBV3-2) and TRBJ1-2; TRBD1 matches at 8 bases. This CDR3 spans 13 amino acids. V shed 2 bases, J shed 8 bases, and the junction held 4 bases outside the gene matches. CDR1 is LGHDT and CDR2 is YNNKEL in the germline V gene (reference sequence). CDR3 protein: CASSQQGASGYTF. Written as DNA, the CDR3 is TGTGCCAGCAGCCAACAGGGGGCGAGCGGCTACACCTTC.

The CDR3 DNA is TGTGCCAGCAGCTTACAAGGGGTAGGAAACACCATATATTTT. It translates to CASSLQGVGNTIYF. This sequence joins TRBV7-9 and TRBJ1-3; weak D call: TRBD1 (5 bases). Germline CDR1 and CDR2: SEHNR and FQNEAQ (reference sequence). The CDR3 contains 14 residues. V was trimmed by 2 bases and J by 4 bases, leaving 9 bases between them.

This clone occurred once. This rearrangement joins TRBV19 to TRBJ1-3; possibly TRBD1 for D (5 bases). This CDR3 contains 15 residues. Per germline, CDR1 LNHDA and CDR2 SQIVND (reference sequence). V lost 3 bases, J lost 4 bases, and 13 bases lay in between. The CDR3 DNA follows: TGTGCCAGTAGTATTTCGCAGGGTTCGGGAAACACCATATATTTT. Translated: CASSISQGSGNTIYF.

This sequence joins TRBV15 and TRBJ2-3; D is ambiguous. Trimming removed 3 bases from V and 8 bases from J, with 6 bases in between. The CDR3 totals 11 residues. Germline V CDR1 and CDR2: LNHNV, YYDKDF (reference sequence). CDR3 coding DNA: TGTGCCACCAGCAGCGCAGGTACGCAGTATTTT. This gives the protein CATSSAGTQYF.

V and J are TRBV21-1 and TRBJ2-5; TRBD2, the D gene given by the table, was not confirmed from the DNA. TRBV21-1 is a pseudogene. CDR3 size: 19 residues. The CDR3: CASSKKNRTSGGAGETQYF. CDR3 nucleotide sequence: TGTGCCAGCAGCAAAAAGAATCGGACTAGCGGGGGGGCCGGAGAGACCCAGTACTTC.

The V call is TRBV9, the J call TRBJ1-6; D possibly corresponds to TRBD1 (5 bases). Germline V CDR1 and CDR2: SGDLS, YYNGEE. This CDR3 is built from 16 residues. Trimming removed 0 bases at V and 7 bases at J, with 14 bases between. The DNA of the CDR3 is TGTGCCAGCAGCGTAGGATCCGACAGACCGAATTCACCCCTCCACTTT. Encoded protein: CASSVGSDRPNSPLHF.

CDR3 sequence (DNA): TGTGCCAGTAGTCAGGGGGCAAGCTCTGGGGCCAACGTCCTGACTTTC. Its protein is CASSQGASSGANVLTF. The V gene is TRBV19, the J gene TRBJ2-6; 8 bases map to TRBD1. CDR1 and CDR2 (germline): LNHDA, SQIVND (reference sequence). Trimming took 5 bases from V and 0 from J; bases not matched to a gene: 3. The CDR3 sequence is 16 residues long.

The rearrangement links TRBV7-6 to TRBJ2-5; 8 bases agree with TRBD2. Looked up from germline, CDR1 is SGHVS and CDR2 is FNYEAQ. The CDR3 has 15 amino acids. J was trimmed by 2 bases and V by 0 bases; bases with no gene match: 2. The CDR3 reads CASSLASGVQETQYF. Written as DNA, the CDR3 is TGTGCCAGCAGCTTAGCTAGCGGGGTTCAAGAGACCCAGTACTTC.

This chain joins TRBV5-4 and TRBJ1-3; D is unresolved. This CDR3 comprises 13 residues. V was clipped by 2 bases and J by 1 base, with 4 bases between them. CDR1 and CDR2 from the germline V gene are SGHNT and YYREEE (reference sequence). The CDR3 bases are TGTGCCAGCAGCTTTACTTCTGGAAACACCATATATTTT. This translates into CASSFTSGNTIYF.

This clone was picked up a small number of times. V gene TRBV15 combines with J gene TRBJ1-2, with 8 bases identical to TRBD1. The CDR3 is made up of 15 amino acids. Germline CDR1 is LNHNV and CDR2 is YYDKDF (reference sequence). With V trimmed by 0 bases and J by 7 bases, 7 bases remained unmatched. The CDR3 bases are TGTGCCACCAGCAGAGAATGGACAGGGCGTGGTGGCTACACCTTC. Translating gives CATSREWTGRGGYTF.

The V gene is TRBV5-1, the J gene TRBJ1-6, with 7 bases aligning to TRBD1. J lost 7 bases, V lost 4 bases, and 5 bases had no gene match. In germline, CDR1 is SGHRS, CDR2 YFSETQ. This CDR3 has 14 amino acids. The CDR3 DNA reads TGCGCCAGCAGCGCGACAGGGATGAATTCACCCCTCCACTTT. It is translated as CASSATGMNSPLHF.

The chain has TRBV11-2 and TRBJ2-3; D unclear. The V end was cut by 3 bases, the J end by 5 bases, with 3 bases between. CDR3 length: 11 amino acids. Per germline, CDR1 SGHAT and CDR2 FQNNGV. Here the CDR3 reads CASSFGDTQYF. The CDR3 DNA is TGTGCCAGCAGCTTCGGAGATACGCAGTATTTT.

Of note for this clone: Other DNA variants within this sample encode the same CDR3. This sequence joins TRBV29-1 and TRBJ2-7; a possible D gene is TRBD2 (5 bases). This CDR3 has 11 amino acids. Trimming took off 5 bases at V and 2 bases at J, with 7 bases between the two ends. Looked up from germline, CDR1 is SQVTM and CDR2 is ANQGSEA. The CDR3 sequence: CSVRGAYEQYF. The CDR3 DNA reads TGCAGCGTTCGGGGAGCCTACGAGCAGTACTTC.

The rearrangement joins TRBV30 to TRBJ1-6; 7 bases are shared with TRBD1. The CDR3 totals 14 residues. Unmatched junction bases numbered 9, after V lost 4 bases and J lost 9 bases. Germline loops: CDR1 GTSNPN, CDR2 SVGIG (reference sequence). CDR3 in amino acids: CAWTGDSTGSPLHF. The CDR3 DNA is TGTGCCTGGACAGGGGACAGTACTGGTTCACCCCTCCACTTT.

The CDR3 protein is CASSSMTSGLTYEQYF. CDR3 sequence (DNA): TGTGCCAGCAGTTCAATGACTAGCGGGCTCACCTACGAGCAGTACTTC. The genes are TRBV27 and TRBJ2-7; 10 bases match TRBD2. The CDR3 has 16 residues. Germline V gives CDR1 MNHEY, CDR2 SMNVEV (reference sequence). Germline trimming cut 4 bases from V and 2 bases from J; bases unmatched to any gene: 8.

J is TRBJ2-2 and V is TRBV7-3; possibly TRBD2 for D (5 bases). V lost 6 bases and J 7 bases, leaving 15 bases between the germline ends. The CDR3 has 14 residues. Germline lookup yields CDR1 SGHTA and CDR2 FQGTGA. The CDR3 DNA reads TGTGCCAGCAGGCCGGGGATTAGAGGCGGGGAGCTGTTTTTT. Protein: CASRPGIRGGELFF.